One and the same sample provided the 20 T cell receptor beta chains below, sequenced in a study of OX40 agonist ivuxolimab in advanced cancers. Only in-frame clones appear in the TCRdb table, and some are missing; sequencing was by immunoSEQ multiplex PCR. The sample carries around 57,000 clones, around 84% recorded once. The material was CD4+ or CD8+ T cells sorted from blood, obtained in a trial of the OX40 agonist ivuxolimab. The receptors derive from an adult with an advanced solid tumor such as melanoma, head and neck, liver or kidney cancer.

The chain carries TRBV5-1 and TRBJ2-2; D assignment may be TRBD1 or TRBD2 (5 bases each). The length of the CDR3 is 15 residues. Germline-derived CDR1 and CDR2 are SGHRS and YFSETQ. V was shortened by 7 bases and J by 3 bases, with 16 bases between the two germline ends. The CDR3 loop reads CASRPGQGDTGELFF. The CDR3 nucleotides are TGCGCCAGCCGGCCGGGGCAGGGAGACACCGGGGAGCTGTTTTTT.

This chain uses TRBV15 with TRBJ2-7; D tentatively fits TRBD1 or TRBD2 (5 bases each). V was cut by 0 bases and J by 2 bases, with 14 bases left in between. There are 16 residues in the CDR3. Germline V gene data show CDR1 as LNHNV and CDR2 as YYDKDF (reference sequence). In nucleotides, the CDR3 is TGTGCCACCAGCAGAGAGATGGCAGGGAGCCCCTACGAGCAGTACTTC. It specifies CATSREMAGSPYEQYF.

The chain employs TRBV2 and TRBJ2-3; D gene ambiguous. The CDR3 length is 15 residues. Germline V CDR1 and CDR2: SNHLY, FYNNEI. Trimming removed 2 bases at V and 0 bases at J, with 9 bases between. The CDR3 sequence: CASSELGRSTDTQYF. In nucleotides, the CDR3 is TGTGCCAGCAGTGAACTTGGGCGAAGCACAGATACGCAGTATTTT.

The chain carries TRBV5-6 and TRBJ1-1; TRBD1 aligns across 11 bases. V gave up 3 bases and J gave up 7 bases; unmatched junction bases: 11. In germline, CDR1 is SGHDT, CDR2 YYEEEE. This CDR3 is built from 16 residues. CDR3 in amino acids: CASSSGQGVRGYEAFF. CDR3 in DNA: TGTGCCAGCAGCTCGGGACAGGGGGTTAGGGGGTATGAAGCTTTCTTT.

The rearrangement joins TRBV21-1 to TRBJ2-4. TRBV21-1 is noted as a pseudogene. CDR3 length: 17 residues. The CDR3 bases are TGTGCCAGCAGCAAAGTAATCTTGATATTAACCAAAAACATTCAGTACTTC. Its translation: CASSKVILILTKNIQYF.

The chain carries TRBV15 and TRBJ1-1; D unclear. The CDR3 runs to 11 residues. V lost 8 bases, J lost 2 bases, and 6 bases lay in between. The germline V gene has CDR1 LNHNV and CDR2 YYDKDF (reference sequence). For the CDR3, the DNA is TGTGCCACCCAGATTAACACTGAAGCTTTCTTT. Protein: CATQINTEAFF.

This clone occurred a few times. The genes are TRBV6-4 and TRBJ2-1; D may correspond to TRBD1 or TRBD2 (6 bases each). With 2 bases removed from V and 4 bases from J, the gap between germline ends came to 12 bases. The CDR3 loop spans 15 amino acids. Germline V gene sequence: CDR1 MRHNA, CDR2 SNTAGT. The CDR3 loop is CASSDAGTPYNEQFF. CDR3 nucleotides: TGTGCCAGCAGTGACGCGGGGACACCGTACAATGAGCAGTTCTTC.

This clone occurred once. This chain links TRBV7-5 with TRBJ1-4; TRBD1 reflects the table's D call only, with no check against the DNA. TRBV7-5 is labeled a pseudogene. The CDR3 spans 16 residues. The CDR3 DNA is TGTGCCAGAAGCTCAGACTTAGGGACAGGGAAAGAAAAACTGTTTTTT. Encoded protein: CARSSDLGTGKEKLFF.

This clone was counted between two and nine times. V and J are TRBV19 and TRBJ1-2; no clear D. The length of the CDR3 is 14 residues. Trimming removed 2 bases at V and 1 base at J, with 8 bases between. Germline V gives CDR1 LNHDA, CDR2 SQIVND (reference sequence). CDR3 DNA sequence: TGTGCCAGTAGTATACAGGCGCTTAACTATGGCTACACCTTC. Protein: CASSIQALNYGYTF.

This clone occurred a few times. This chain uses TRBV9 with TRBJ1-5; the D gene is possibly TRBD1 (6 bases). Germline CDR1 is SGDLS and CDR2 is YYNGEE. The CDR3 has 19 amino acids. V lost 0 bases, J lost 0 bases, and 19 bases lay in between. The CDR3 region has the DNA TGTGCCAGCAGCGTAGTATTGGGGACCACAGGGATTAGCAATCAGCCCCAGCATTTT. Amino acid sequence: CASSVVLGTTGISNQPQHF.

The chain recombines TRBV5-6 with TRBJ2-2; the D is unclear. Germline CDR1 and CDR2: SGHDT and YYEEEE. The CDR3 runs to 13 residues. V was pared by 1 base and J by 6 bases, with 7 bases between. The CDR3 DNA reads as TGTGCCAGCAGCTTGACGGTCCCCGGGGAGCTGTTTTTT. It codes for CASSLTVPGELFF.

This chain connects TRBV5-1 to TRBJ1-1; no clear D. Trimming took off 4 bases at V and 0 bases at J, with 7 bases between the two ends. CDR3 length: 13 amino acids. The germline CDR1 and CDR2 sequences are SGHRS and YFSETQ. The DNA of the CDR3 is TGCGCCAGCAGCACGGTGGTGAACACTGAAGCTTTCTTT. As protein: CASSTVVNTEAFF.

V and J are TRBV2 and TRBJ2-2; 8 bases align to TRBD2. The CDR3 has 14 amino acids. Germline V gives CDR1 SNHLY, CDR2 FYNNEI. The V segment lost 8 bases and the J segment 8 bases; nucleotides outside the gene matches: 10. The CDR3 bases are TGTGCCAGCTGTGGACTAGCCGGAGCTGGGGAGCTGTTTTTT. It encodes CASCGLAGAGELFF.

The rearrangement links TRBV7-6 to TRBJ2-7; no clear D gene. The V and J ends lost 5 bases and 4 bases respectively, with 12 bases between them. CDR1 SGHVS and CDR2 FNYEAQ come from the germline V gene. The CDR3 has 13 amino acids. CDR3 residues: CASSRFLGYEQYF. DNA of the CDR3: TGTGCCAGCAGCCGTTTCCTCGGTTACGAGCAGTACTTC.

The chain links TRBV5-8 to TRBJ1-1; no definite D call. The CDR3 length is 14 residues. V lost 0 bases, J lost 1 base, and 7 bases lay in between. CDR1 is SGHTS and CDR2 is YDEGEE in the germline V gene. CDR3 sequence (DNA): TGTGCCAGCAGCTTGGCGTGGTCGAACACTGAAGCTTTCTTT. It yields the protein CASSLAWSNTEAFF.

V usage is TRBV5-1 and J usage is TRBJ1-2, with unresolved D. Germline-derived CDR1 and CDR2 are SGHRS and YFSETQ. V gave up 2 bases and J gave up 2 bases, with 7 bases separating them. This CDR3 comprises 13 residues. CDR3 bases: TGCGCCAGCAGCTTTCTGCCGAACTATGGCTACACCTTC. Encoded protein: CASSFLPNYGYTF.

V gene TRBV2 combines with J gene TRBJ2-7, with 7 bases that match TRBD2. Losses at the gene ends were 6 bases for V and 1 base for J; bases not matched to a gene: 9. The CDR3 is 15 residues long. Germline CDR1 and CDR2: SNHLY and FYNNEI. The CDR3 region has the DNA TGTGCCAGCAGATTGGGGAGGGGAGGGTCCTACGAGCAGTACTTC. It encodes CASRLGRGGSYEQYF.

The J gene is TRBJ1-2, the V gene TRBV2; tentatively, D is TRBD1 (5 bases). The CDR3 has 14 amino acids. The V end was cut by 4 bases, the J end by 5 bases, with 14 bases between. Germline loops: CDR1 SNHLY, CDR2 FYNNEI. CDR3 region: CASSAIGTAYGYTF. CDR3 coding DNA: TGTGCCAGCAGTGCTATAGGGACGGCGTATGGCTACACCTTC.

The chain uses TRBV5-6 and TRBJ2-5, with TRBD2 identical over 9 bases. CDR3 size: 14 residues. With V trimmed by 4 bases and J by 4 bases, 5 bases remained unmatched. Germline V lookup: CDR1 SGHDT, CDR2 YYEEEE. The CDR3 coding sequence is TGTGCCAGCAGCACAAGACTAGCGGCAGAGACCCAGTACTTC. Its translation: CASSTRLAAETQYF. Full variable domain (outside the CDR3, taken from reference TRBV5-6 and TRBJ2-5): DAGVTQSPTHLIKTRGQQVTLRCSPKSGHDTVSWYQQALGQGPQFIFQYYEEEERQRGNFPDRFSGHQFPNYSSELNVNALLLGDSALYLCASSTRLAAETQYFGPGTRLLVL.

V is TRBV25-1 and J is TRBJ2-7; D is unclear. Germline CDR1 MGHDK, CDR2 SYGVNS. V shed 5 bases and J shed 1 base, with 9 bases lying between them. The CDR3 length is 13 residues. The CDR3 nucleotides read TGTGCCAGCAGTAGGGAAGGATCCTACGAGCAGTACTTC. It specifies CASSREGSYEQYF.